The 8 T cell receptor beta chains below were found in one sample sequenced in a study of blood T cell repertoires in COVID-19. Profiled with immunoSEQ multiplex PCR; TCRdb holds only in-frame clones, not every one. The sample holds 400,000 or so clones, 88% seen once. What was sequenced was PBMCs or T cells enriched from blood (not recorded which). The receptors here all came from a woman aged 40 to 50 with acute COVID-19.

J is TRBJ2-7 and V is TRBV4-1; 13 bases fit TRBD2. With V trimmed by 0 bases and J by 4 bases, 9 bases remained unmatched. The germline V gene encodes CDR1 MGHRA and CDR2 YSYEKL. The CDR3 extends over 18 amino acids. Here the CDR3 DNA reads TGCGCCAGCAGCCAAGACACCCGCGCACTAGCGGGGGGGTACGAGCAGTACTTC. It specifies CASSQDTRALAGGYEQYF.

The chain's CDR3 is CASSTGQELNQPQHF. CDR3 coding DNA: TGTGCCAGCAGCACAGGACAGGAGCTCAATCAGCCCCAGCATTTT. The V and J genes are TRBV7-8 and TRBJ1-5; 7 positions match TRBD1. This CDR3 spans 15 amino acids. V trimming: 5 bases; J trimming: 3 bases; junction bases outside the gene matches: 7. Looked up from germline, CDR1 is SGHVS and CDR2 is FQNEAQ.

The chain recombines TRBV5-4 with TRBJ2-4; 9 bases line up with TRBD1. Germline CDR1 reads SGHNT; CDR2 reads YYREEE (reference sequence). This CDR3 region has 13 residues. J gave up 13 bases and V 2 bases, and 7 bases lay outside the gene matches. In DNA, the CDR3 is TGTGCCAGCAGCTTACAGGGGGCTGACTTCCAGTACTTC. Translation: CASSLQGADFQYF.

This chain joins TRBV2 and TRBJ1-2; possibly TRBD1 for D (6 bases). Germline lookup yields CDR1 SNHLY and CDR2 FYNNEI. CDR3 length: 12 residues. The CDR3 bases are TGTGCGAGAGCGGGGGGCCACTATGGCTACACCTTC. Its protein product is CARAGGHYGYTF.

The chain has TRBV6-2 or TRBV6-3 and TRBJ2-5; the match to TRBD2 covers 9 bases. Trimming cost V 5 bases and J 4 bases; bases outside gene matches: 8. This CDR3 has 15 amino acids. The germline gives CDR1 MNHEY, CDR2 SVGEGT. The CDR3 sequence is CASSKTSGPLETQYF. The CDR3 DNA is TGTGCCAGCAGTAAGACTAGCGGCCCTTTAGAGACCCAGTACTTC.

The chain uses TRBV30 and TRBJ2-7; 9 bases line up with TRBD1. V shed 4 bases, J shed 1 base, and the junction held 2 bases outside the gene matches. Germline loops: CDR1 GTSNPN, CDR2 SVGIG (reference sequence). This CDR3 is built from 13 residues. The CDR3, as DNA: TGTGCCTGGAAGGACAGGGGTTCCTACGAGCAGTACTTC. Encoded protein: CAWKDRGSYEQYF.

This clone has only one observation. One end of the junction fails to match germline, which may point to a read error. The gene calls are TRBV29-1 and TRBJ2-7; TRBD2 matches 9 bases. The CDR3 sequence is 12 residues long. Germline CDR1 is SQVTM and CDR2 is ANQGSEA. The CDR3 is CSVGERGASLVF. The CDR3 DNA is TGCAGCGTTGGGGAGCGGGGGGCATCTTTGGTCTTC.

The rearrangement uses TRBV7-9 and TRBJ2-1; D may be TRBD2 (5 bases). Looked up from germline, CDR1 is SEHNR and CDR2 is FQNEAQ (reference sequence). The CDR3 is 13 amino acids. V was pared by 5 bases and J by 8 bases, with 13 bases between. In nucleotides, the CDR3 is TGTGCCAGCAGCATTGGACTTAGGGATGAGCAGTTCTTC. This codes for CASSIGLRDEQFF.